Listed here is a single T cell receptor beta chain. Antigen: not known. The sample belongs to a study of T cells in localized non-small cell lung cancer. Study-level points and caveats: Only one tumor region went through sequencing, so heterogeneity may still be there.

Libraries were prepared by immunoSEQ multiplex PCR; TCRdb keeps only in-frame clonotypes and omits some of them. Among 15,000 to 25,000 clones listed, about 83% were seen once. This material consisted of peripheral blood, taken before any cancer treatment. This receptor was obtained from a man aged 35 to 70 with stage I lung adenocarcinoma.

CDR3 in amino acids: CASSQGMSTDTQYF. CDR3 DNA: TGCGCCAGCAGCCAAGGTATGAGCACAGATACGCAGTATTTT. This chain links TRBV4-1 with TRBJ2-3; D is unresolved. Germline-derived CDR1 and CDR2 are MGHRA and YSYEKL. The CDR3 contains 14 residues. Trimming removed 1 base from V and 0 bases from J, with 5 bases in between.